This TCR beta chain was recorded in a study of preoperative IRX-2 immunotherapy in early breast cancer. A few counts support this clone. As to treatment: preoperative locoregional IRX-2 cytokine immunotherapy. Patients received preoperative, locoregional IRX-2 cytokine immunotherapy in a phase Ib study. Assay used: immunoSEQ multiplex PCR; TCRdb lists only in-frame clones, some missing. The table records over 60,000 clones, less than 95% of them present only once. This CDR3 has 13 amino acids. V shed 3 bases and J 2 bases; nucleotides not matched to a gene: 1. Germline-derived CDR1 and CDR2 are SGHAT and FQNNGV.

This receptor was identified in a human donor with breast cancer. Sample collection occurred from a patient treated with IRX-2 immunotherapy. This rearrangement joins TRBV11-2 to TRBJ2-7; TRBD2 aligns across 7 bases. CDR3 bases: TGTGCCAGCAGCTTCAGCGGGACCTACGAGCAGTACTTC. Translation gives CASSFSGTYEQYF.